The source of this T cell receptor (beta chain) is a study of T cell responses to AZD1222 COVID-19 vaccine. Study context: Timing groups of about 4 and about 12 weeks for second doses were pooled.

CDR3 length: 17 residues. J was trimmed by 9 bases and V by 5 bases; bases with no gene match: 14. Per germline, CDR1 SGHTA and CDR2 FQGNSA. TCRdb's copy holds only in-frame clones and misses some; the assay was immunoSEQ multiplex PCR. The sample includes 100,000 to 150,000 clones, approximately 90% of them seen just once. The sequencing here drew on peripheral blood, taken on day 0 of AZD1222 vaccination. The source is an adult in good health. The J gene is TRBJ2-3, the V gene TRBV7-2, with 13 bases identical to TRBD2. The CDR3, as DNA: TGTGCCAGCAGCGTAGTAACTAGCGGGGGGGCCAGATTAACGCAGTATTTT. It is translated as CASSVVTSGGARLTQYF.